This is a list of T cell receptor beta chains from one sample in a study of response to subunit inactivated influenza vaccine. Each CDR3 protein is one row after TCRdb ran MiXCR on the RT-PCR reads. The profile shows roughly 500,000 distinct CDR3 sequences, 16% of them singletons. Specimen: CD4+ T cells sorted from PBMCs, collected less than 30 months after vaccination. The receptors were sampled from a man between 50 and 70 years old who received an inactivated influenza vaccine. CDR3s include the opening cysteine and the closing phenylalanine or tryptophan. The order of the fields is V gene, D gene, CDR3 length, J gene, clone size, CDR3 DNA, CDR3 protein. D genes are given only for firm matches. Clone size is stated in some rows and not others, as once, few, many or a class when expanded.

TRBV20-1,.,15,TRBJ1-4,many,TGCAGTGCTAGAGAGCCCCTGAGGCTGCATGAAAAACTGTTTTTT,CSAREPLRLHEKLFF
TRBV5-1,TRBD2,15,TRBJ2-1,.,TGCGCCAGCAGCTCCAGGACTAGCGGGGTCAATGAGCAGTTCTTC,CASSSRTSGVNEQFF
TRBV7-2,TRBD2,15,TRBJ2-4,few,TGTGCCAGCAGCTTCCGACTTGCGGGAGAAGTCATTCAGTACTTC,CASSFRLAGEVIQYF
TRBV30,.,14,TRBJ1-4,.,TGTGCCTGGAGTGTGGGAACGAGGAATGAAAAACTGTTTTTT,CAWSVGTRNEKLFF
TRBV7-2,TRBD2,17,TRBJ2-1,.,TGTGCCAGCAGCTCTACCGGGTTAGCGGGAGGGCGCATTGAGCAGTTCTTC,CASSSTGLAGGRIEQFF
TRBV6-4,.,17,TRBJ2-3,.,TGTGCCAGCAGAGCCATTAAGGGGGTTCACAACACAGATACGCAGTATTTT,CASRAIKGVHNTDTQYF
TRBV18,TRBD1,15,TRBJ2-7,.,TGTGCCAGCTCGCCCGGGACAGGAGGGAGGTACGAGCAGTACTTC,CASSPGTGGRYEQYF
TRBV5-1,TRBD1,15,TRBJ1-1,.,TGCGCCAGCAGCAGGGAGACAGGGGTGAACACTGAAGCTTTCTTT,CASSRETGVNTEAFF
TRBV5-6,TRBD1,17,TRBJ2-1,.,TGTGCCAGCAGGGATGCCGGGACAGGGACTAATTACAATGAGCAGTTCTTC,CASRDAGTGTNYNEQFF
TRBV24-1,TRBD1,18,TRBJ2-1,many,TGTGCCACCAGTGACCTTGCCCTGGGACAGGGGTTAGAGAATGAGCAGTTCTTC,CATSDLALGQGLENEQFF
TRBV6-5,.,15,TRBJ2-6,.,TGTGCCAGCACCACAACAGGGACTGGGGCCAACGTCCTGACTTTC,CASTTTGTGANVLTF
TRBV9,.,12,TRBJ2-1,.,TGTGCCAGCAGAAGTGGAGGGAATGAGCAGTTCTTC,CASRSGGNEQFF
TRBV19,.,16,TRBJ2-1,.,TGTGCCAGTCCAATGAAACAGCTTAGCTCCTACAATGAGCAGTTCTTC,CASPMKQLSSYNEQFF
TRBV7-6,.,15,TRBJ2-1,few,TGTGCCAGCAGCTTACTTCAGAGCTCCTACAATGAGCAGTTCTTC,CASSLLQSSYNEQFF
TRBV5-1,TRBD1,15,TRBJ2-3,few,TGCGCCAGCAGCTTCGGCAGGGGGCAAGGAGATACGCAGTATTTT,CASSFGRGQGDTQYF
TRBV20-1,.,14,TRBJ2-7,few,TGCAGTGCTAGAGAAAATCGGGGAAACTACGAGCAGTACTTC,CSARENRGNYEQYF
TRBV7-2,.,15,TRBJ2-5,few,TGTGCCAGCAGCTTACGGTCGCCGTTTCCAGTGACCCAGTACTTC,CASSLRSPFPVTQYF
TRBV20-1,.,15,TRBJ2-7,few,TGCAGTGCCCCAGGTAGGGGTGGTACTTGGAACGAGCAGTACTTC,CSAPGRGGTWNEQYF
TRBV30,.,13,TRBJ2-2,few,TGTGCCTGGAGTCCAGCGAACACCGGGGAGCTGTTTTTT,CAWSPANTGELFF
TRBV7-9,.,16,TRBJ2-3,many,TGTGCCAGCAGGAAACTCAATCCTCGGAACACAGATACGCAGTATTTT,CASRKLNPRNTDTQYF
TRBV20-1,.,14,TRBJ2-2,few,TGCAGTGCTGGAGGGGTTTTGAACACCGGGGAGCTGTTTTTT,CSAGGVLNTGELFF
TRBV6-2/TRBV6-3,.,11,TRBJ2-1,.,TGTGCCAGCAGCCTTTCTGAAGTGCAGTTCTTC,CASSLSEVQFF
TRBV11-1,.,14,TRBJ2-1,.,TGTGCCAGCAGCCTTTCGACTGGCCACAATGAGCAGTTCTTC,CASSLSTGHNEQFF
TRBV6-1,.,14,TRBJ2-7,few,TGTGCCAGCAGTCCCGGGGGGCACAAAAACGAGCAGTACTTC,CASSPGGHKNEQYF
TRBV6-2/TRBV6-3,.,13,TRBJ2-1,few,TGTGCCAGCAGTACGGGACTCTACAATGAGCAGTTCTTC,CASSTGLYNEQFF
TRBV2,.,15,TRBJ2-3,many,TGTGCCAGCAGCTATGGGGGTGCTAGCACAGATACGCAGTATTTT,CASSYGGASTDTQYF
TRBV20-1,.,14,TRBJ2-2,few,TGCAGTGCTAGAGTTGCGGTAGGCACCGGGGAGCTGTTTTTT,CSARVAVGTGELFF
TRBV6-1,.,15,TRBJ2-3,few,TGTGCCAGCAGTACCCGGGGGAAGGCGGAAGATACGCAGTATTTT,CASSTRGKAEDTQYF
TRBV10-3,.,13,TRBJ1-1,many,TGTGCCATCAGTAGGGACTCGGTCGCCGAAGCTTTCTTT,CAISRDSVAEAFF
TRBV20-1,TRBD2,15,TRBJ2-1,few,TGCAGTGCGGAAGGGGGACTAGCGGGAGGGGATGAGCAGTTCTTC,CSAEGGLAGGDEQFF
TRBV5-1,.,14,TRBJ2-5,few,TGCGCCAGCAGCTTGGATCCCGGCCTGGAGACCCAGTACTTC,CASSLDPGLETQYF
TRBV2,TRBD1,14,TRBJ2-2,many,TGTGCCAGCCGCCGGGACAGAAACACCGGGGAGCTGTTTTTT,CASRRDRNTGELFF
TRBV20-1,TRBD1,16,TRBJ1-6,.,TGCAGTGCTAGCGAGACAGGGTTATCGGTTGGTTCACCCCTCCACTTT,CSASETGLSVGSPLHF
TRBV6-5,.,14,TRBJ2-7,few,TGTGCCAGCAGTTTTTTTGGGAGCTCCTACGAGCAGTACTTC,CASSFFGSSYEQYF
TRBV7-6,.,14,TRBJ1-1,.,TGTGCCAGCAGACGAATGCGAGGGAACACTGAAGCTTTCTTT,CASRRMRGNTEAFF
TRBV28,.,15,TRBJ2-1,few,TGTGCCAGCAGTCCTTGGGGAAGCTCCTACAATGAGCAGTTCTTC,CASSPWGSSYNEQFF
TRBV12-3/TRBV12-4,TRBD2,15,TRBJ2-3,many,TGTGCCAGCTCCCCAGGGAGGGCCTACACAGATACGCAGTATTTT,CASSPGRAYTDTQYF
TRBV3-1,TRBD2,15,TRBJ2-5,.,TGTGCCAGCAGTAGGCGGGGGGCGACCCAAGAGACCCAGTACTTC,CASSRRGATQETQYF
TRBV5-1,.,15,TRBJ2-3,few,TGCGCCAGCAGCTTGGACGGGGCCCTCACAGATACGCAGTATTTT,CASSLDGALTDTQYF
TRBV4-2,.,17,TRBJ2-7,many,TGTGCCAGCAGCCAAGATGTTCCAGGGGTGGCATTCTACGAGCAGTACTTC,CASSQDVPGVAFYEQYF
TRBV7-2,TRBD1,17,TRBJ2-7,few,TGTGCCAGCAGCCGGGTGGGACAGGGGGCCCTAACCTACGAGCAGTACTTC,CASSRVGQGALTYEQYF